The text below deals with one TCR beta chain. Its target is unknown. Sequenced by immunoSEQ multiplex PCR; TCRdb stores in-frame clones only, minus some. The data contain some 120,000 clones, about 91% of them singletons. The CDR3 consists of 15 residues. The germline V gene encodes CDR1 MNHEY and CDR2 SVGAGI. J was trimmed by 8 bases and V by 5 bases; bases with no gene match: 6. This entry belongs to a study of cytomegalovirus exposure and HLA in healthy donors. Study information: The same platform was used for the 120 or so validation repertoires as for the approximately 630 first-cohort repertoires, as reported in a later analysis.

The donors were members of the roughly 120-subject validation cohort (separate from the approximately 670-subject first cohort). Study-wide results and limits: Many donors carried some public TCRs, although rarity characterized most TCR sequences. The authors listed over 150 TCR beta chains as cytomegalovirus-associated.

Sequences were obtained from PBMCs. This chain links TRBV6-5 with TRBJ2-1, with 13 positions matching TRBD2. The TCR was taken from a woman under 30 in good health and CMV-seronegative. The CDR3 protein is CASSPGTSGKYEQFF. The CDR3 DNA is TGTGCCAGCAGTCCAGGGACTAGCGGGAAGTATGAGCAGTTCTTC.